Here is one T cell receptor (beta chain) with its context. Its cognate antigen is unknown. The table came from immunoSEQ multiplex PCR; TCRdb's copy has only in-frame clones and leaves some out. The sample has about 100,000 clones; approximately 91% are singletons. The sample originates from a study of siplizumab effects on memory and regulatory T cells. Overall study results and limits: Naive or memory phenotype was unassignable for roughly 75-96% of proliferating CD4+ or CD8+ clones. Naive T cells, seemingly more diverse than memory cells, seemed major alloresponse contributors. Some alloreactive sequences were traceable to unstimulated CD4+ memory cells, and siplizumab significantly reduced them.

Trimming removed 2 bases from V and 8 bases from J, with 13 bases in between. Germline V gives CDR1 MDHEN, CDR2 SYDVKM. The CDR3 consists of 14 residues. Source material: CD4+ T cells sorted from blood. V gene TRBV28 combines with J gene TRBJ2-4; D is undetermined. This TCR derives from a human donor in good health. Some clones in this sample may be carry-over from other donors' samples. CDR3: CASSLGQPPHIQYF. Written as DNA, the CDR3 is TGTGCCAGCAGTTTAGGGCAGCCCCCGCACATTCAGTACTTC.